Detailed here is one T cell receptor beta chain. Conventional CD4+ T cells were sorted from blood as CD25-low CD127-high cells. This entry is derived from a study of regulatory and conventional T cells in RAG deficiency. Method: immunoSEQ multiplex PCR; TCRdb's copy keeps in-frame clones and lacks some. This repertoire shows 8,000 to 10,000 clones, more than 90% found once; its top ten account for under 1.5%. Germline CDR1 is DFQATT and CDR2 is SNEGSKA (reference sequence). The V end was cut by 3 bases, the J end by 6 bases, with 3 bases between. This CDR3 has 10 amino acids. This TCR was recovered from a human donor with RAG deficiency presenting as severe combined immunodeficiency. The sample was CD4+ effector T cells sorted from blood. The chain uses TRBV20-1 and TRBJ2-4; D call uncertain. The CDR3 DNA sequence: TGCAGTGCTAGGGGAAACATTCAGTACTTC. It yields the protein CSARGNIQYF.